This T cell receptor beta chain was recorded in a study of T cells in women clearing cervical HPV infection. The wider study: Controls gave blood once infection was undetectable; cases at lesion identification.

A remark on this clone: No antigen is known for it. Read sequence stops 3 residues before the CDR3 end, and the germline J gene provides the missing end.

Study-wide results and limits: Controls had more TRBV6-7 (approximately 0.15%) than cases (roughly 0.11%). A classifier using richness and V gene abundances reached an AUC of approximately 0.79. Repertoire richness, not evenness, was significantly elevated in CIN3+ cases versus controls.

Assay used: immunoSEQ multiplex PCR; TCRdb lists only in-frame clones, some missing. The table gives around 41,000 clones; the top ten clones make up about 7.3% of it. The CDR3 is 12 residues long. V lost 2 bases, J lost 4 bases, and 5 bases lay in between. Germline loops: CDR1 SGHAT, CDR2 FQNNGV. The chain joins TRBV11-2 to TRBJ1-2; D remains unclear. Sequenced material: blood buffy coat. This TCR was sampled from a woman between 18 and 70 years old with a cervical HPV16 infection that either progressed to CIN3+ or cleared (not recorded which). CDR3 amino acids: CASSLKLYGYTF. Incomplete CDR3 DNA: TGTGCCAGCAGCTTAAAACTCTATGGC.